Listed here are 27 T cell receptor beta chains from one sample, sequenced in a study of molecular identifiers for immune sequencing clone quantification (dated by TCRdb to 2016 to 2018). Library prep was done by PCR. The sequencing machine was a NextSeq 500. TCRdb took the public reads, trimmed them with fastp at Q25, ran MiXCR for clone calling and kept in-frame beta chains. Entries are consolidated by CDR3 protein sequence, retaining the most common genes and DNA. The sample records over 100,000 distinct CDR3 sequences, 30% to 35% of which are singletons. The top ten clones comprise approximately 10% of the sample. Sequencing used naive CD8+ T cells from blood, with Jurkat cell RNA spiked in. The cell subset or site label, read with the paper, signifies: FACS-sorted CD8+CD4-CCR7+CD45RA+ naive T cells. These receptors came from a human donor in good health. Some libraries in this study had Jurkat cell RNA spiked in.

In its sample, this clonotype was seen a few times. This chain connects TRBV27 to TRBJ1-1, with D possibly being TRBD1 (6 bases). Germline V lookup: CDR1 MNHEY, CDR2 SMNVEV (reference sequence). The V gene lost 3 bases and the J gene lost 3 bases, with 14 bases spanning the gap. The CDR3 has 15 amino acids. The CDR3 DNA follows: TGTGCCAGCAGTTTGGGGGCAGGGGCCCACACTGAAGCTTTCTTT. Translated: CASSLGAGAHTEAFF.

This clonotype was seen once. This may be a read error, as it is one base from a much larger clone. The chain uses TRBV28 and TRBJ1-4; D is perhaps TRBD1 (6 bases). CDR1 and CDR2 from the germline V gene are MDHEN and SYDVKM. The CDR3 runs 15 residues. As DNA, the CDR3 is TGTGGCAGCAGTCCCTACAGGGCAACTAATGAAAAACTGTTTTTT. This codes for CGSSPYRATNEKLFF.

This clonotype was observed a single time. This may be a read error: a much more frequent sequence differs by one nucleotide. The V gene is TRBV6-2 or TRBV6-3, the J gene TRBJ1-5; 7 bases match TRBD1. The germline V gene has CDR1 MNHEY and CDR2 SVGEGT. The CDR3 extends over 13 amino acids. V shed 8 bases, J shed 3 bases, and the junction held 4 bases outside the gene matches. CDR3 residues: CASRDSANQPQHF. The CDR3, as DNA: TGTGCCAGCCGGGACAGCGCCAATCAGCCCCAGCATTTT.

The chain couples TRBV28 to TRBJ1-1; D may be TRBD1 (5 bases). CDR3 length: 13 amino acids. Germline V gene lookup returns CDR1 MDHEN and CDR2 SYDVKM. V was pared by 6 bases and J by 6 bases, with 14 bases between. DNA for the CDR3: TGTGCCAGCAGCCCCAGGGTGGGCGCTGAAGCTTTCTTT. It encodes CASSPRVGAEAFF.

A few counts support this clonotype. The CDR3 coding sequence is TGTGCCACCAGCAGGGACATTCCTAGGCTGTATGGCTACACCTTC. Protein sequence: CATSRDIPRLYGYTF. The chain joins TRBV15 to TRBJ1-2, with D tentatively TRBD1 (5 bases). Trimming took 3 bases from V and 5 from J, leaving 16 bases between them. The germline V gene encodes CDR1 LNHNV and CDR2 YYDKDF (reference sequence). CDR3 length: 15 amino acids.

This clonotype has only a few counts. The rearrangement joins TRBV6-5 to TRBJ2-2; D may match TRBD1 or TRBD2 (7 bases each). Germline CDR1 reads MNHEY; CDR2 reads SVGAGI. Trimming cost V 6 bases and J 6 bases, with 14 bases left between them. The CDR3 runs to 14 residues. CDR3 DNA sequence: TGTGCCAGCAGCCCAGGGGGGGGTCCCGGGGAGCTGTTTTTT. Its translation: CASSPGGGPGELFF.

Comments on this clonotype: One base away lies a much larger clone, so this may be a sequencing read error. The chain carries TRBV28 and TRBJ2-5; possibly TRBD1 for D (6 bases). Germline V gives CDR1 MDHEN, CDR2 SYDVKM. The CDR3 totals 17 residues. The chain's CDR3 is CAGSLLWDTLRPRTQYF. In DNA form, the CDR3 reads TGTGCCGGCAGTTTATTGTGGGACACCCTCAGACCACGGACCCAGTACTTC.

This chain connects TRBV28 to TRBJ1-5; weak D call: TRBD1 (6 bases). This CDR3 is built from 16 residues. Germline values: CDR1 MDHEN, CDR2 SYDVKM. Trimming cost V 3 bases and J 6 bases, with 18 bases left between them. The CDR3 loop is CASSFPDWGHFQPQHF. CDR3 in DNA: TGTGCCAGCAGTTTTCCGGACTGGGGGCATTTTCAGCCCCAGCATTTT. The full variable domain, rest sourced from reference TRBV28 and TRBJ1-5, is DVKVTQSSRYLVKRTGEKVFLECVQDMDHENMFWYRQDPGLGLRLIYFSYDVKMKEKGDIPEGYSVSREKKERFSLILESASTNQTSMYLCASSFPDWGHFQPQHFGDGTRLSIL.

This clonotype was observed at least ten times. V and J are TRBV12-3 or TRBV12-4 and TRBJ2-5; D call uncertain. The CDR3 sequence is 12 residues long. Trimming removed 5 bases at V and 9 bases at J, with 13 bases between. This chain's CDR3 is CASSKPAQSQYF. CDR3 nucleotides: TGTGCCAGCAGTAAACCCGCCCAGTCCCAGTACTTC.

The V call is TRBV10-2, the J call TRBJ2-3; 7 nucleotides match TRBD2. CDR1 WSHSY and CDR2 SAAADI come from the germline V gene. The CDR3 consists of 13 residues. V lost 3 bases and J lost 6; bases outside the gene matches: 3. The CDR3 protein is CASSERREDTQYF. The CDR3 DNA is TGCGCCAGCAGTGAACGGCGGGAGGATACGCAGTATTTT.

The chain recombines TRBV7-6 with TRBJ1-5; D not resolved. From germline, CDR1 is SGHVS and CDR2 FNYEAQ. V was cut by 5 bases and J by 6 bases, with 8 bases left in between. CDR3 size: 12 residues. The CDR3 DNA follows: TGTGCCAGCAGCGAACTGGGTCAGCCCCAGCATTTT. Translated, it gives CASSELGQPQHF. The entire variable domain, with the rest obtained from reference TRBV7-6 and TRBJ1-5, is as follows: GAGVSQSPRYKVTKRGQDVALRCDPISGHVSLYWYRQALGQGPEFLTYFNYEAQQDKSGLPNDRFSAERPEGSISTLTIQRTEQRDSAMYRCASSELGQPQHFGDGTRLSIL.

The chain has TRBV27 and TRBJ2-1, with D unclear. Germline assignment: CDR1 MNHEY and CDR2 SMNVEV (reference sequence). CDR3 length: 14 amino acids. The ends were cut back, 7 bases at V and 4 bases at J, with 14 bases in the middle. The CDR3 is CASKQNQMYNEQFF. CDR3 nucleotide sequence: TGTGCCAGCAAGCAGAACCAAATGTACAATGAGCAGTTCTTC.

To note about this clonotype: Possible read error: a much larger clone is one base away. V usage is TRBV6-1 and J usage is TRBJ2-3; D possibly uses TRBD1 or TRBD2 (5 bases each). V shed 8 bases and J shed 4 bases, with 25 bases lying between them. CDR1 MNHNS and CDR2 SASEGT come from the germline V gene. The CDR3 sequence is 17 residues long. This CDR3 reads CASRPLTVLLSADTQYF. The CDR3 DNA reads TGTGCCAGCCGGCCGCTGACAGTCCTCCTTAGCGCAGATACGCAGTATTTT.

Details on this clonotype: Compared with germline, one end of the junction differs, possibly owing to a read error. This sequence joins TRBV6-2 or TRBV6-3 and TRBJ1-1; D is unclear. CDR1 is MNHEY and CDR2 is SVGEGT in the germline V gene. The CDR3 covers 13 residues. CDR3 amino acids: CASSYLVNTEASF. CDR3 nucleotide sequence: TGTGCCAGCAGTTATCTAGTGAACACTGAAGCTTCCTTT.

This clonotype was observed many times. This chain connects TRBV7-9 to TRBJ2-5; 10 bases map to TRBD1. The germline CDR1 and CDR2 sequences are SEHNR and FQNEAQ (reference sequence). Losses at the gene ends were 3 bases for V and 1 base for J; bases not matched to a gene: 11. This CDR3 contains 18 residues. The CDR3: CASSFRDRGMSRQETQYF. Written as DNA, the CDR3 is TGTGCCAGCAGCTTCCGGGACAGGGGAATGAGTCGCCAAGAGACCCAGTACTTC.

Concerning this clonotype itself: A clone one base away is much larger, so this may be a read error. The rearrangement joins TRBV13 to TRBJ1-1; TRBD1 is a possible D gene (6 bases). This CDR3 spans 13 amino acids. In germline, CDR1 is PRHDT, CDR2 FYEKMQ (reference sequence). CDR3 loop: CAGSSQGGTEAFF. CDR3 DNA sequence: TGTGCCGGCAGTTCACAGGGAGGCACTGAAGCTTTCTTT.

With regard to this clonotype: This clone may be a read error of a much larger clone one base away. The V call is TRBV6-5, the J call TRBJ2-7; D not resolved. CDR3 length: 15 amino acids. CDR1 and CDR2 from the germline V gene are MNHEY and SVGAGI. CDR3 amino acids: CANSWTGLPSYEQYF. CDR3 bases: TGTGCCAACAGTTGGACCGGGCTGCCCTCCTACGAGCAGTACTTC.

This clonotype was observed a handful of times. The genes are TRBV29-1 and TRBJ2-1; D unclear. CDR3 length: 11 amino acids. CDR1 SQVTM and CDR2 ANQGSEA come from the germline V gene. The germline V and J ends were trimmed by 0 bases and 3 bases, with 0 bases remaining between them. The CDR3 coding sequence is TGCAGCGTTGAAGACTACAATGAGCAGTTCTTC. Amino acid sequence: CSVEDYNEQFF.

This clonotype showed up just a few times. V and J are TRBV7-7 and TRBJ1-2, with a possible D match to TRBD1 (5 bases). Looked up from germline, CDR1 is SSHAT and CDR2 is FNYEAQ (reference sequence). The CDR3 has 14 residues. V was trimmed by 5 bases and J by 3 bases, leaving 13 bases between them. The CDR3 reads CASSPIRDDYGYTF. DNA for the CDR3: TGTGCCAGCAGCCCAATCAGGGATGACTATGGCTACACCTTC.

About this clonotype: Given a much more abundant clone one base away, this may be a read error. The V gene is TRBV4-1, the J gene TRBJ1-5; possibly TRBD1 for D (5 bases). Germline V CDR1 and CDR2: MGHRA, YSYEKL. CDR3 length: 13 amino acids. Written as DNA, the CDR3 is TGCGCCAGCAGCCACGGGGGAAATCAGCCCCAGCAATTT. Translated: CASSHGGNQPQQF.

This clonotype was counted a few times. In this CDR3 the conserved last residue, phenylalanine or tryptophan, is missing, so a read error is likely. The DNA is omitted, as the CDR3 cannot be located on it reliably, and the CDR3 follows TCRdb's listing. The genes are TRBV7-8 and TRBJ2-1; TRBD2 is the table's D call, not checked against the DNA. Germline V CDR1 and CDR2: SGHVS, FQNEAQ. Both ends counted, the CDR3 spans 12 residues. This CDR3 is CASSLDGLVNLL.

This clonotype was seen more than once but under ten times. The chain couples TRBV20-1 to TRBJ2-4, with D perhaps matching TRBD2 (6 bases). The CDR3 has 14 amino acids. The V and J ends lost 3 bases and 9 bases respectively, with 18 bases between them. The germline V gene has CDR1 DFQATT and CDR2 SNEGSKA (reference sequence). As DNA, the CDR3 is TGCAGTGCTAGGGGGTCTGCGGGAAGTGCCATTCAGTACTTC. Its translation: CSARGSAGSAIQYF.

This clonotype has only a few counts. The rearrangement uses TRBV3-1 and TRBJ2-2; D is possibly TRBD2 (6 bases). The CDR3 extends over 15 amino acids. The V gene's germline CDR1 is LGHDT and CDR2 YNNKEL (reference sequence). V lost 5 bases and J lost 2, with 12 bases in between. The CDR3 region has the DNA TGTGCCAGCAGCTACACTAGCCGAAACACCGGGGAGCTGTTTTTT. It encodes CASSYTSRNTGELFF.

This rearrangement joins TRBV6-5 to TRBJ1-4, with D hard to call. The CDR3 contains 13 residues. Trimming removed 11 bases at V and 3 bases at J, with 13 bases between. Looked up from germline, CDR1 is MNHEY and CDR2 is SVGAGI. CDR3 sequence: CAAFSMSNEKLFF. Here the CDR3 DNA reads TGTGCCGCTTTTTCTATGTCTAATGAAAAACTGTTTTTT.

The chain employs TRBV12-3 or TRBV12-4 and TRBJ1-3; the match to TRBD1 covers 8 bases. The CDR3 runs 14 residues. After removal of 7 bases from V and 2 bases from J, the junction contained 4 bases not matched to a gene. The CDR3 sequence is CASTPGQAGNTIYF. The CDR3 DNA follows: TGTGCCAGCACACCGGGACAGGCTGGAAACACCATATATTTT.

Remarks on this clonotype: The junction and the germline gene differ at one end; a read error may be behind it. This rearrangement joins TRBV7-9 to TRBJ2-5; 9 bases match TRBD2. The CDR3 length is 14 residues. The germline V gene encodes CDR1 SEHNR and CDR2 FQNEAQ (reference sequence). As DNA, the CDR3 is TGTGCCAGCACCTTAGCGGGAGTGCAAGAGACCCAGTACTTC. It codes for CASTLAGVQETQYF.

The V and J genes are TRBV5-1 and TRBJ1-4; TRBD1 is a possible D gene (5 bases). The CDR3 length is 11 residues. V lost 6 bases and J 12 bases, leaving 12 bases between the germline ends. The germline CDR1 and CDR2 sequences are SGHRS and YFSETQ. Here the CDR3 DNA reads TGCGCCAGCACTTCAGGGAGAGAACTGTTTTTT. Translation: CASTSGRELFF.